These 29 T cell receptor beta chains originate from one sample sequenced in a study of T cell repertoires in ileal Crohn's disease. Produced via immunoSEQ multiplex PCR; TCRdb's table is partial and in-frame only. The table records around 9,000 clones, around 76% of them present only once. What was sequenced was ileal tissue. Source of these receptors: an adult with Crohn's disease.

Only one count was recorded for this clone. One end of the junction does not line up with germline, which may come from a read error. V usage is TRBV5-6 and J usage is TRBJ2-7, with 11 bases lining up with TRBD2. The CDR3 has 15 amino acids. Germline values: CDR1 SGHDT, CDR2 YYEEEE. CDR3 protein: CASTLGTSGPYEQYF. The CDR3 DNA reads TGTGCCAGCACCTTGGGGACTAGCGGTCCTTACGAGCAGTACTTC.

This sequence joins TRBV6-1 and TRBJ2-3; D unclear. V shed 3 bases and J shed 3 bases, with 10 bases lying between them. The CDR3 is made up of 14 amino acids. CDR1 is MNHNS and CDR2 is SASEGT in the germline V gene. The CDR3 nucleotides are TGTGCCAGCAGTGACGGGTTGGAAACAGATACGCAGTATTTT. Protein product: CASSDGLETDTQYF.

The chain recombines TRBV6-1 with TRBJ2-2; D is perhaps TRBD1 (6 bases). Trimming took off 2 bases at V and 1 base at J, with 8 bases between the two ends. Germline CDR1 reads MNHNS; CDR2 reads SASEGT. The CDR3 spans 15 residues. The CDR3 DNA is TGTGCCAGCAGTGAACGGACAGTGAACACCGGGGAGCTGTTTTTT. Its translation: CASSERTVNTGELFF.

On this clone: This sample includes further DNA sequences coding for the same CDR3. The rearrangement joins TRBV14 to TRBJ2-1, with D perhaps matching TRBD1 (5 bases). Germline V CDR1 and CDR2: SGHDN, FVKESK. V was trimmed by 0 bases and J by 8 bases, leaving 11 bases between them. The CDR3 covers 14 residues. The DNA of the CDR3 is TGTGCCAGCAGCCAAGATAGGGGTTCGGATGAGCAGTTCTTC. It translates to CASSQDRGSDEQFF.

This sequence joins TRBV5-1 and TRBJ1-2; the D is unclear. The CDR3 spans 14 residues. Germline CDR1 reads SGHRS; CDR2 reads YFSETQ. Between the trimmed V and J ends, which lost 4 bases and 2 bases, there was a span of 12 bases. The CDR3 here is CASSPTISNYGYTF. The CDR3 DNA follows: TGCGCCAGCAGCCCGACAATAAGCAACTATGGCTACACCTTC.

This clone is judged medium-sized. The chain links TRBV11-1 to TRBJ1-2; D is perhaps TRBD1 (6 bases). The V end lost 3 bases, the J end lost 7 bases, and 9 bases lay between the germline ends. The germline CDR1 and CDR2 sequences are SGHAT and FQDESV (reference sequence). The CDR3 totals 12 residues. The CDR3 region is CASSFSRGGYTF. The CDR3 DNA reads TGTGCCAGCAGCTTCTCCAGGGGTGGCTACACCTTC.

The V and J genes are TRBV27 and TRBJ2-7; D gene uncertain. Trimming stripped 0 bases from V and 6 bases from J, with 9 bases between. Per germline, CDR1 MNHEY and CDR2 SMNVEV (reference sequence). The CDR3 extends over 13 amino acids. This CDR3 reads CASSLSIASEQYF. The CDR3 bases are TGTGCCAGCAGTTTATCGATAGCCTCCGAGCAGTACTTC.

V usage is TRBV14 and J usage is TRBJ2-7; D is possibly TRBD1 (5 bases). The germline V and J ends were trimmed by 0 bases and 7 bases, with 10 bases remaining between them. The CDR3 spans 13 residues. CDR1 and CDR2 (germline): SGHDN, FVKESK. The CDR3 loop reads CASSQEGVGEQYF. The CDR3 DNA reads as TGTGCCAGCAGCCAAGAAGGGGTCGGGGAGCAGTACTTC.

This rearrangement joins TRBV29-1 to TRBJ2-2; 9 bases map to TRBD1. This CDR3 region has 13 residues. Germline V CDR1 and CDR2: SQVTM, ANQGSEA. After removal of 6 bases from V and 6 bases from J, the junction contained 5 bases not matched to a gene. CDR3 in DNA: TGCAGCGTACGGACAGGGGATGCCGGGGAGCTGTTTTTT. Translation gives CSVRTGDAGELFF.

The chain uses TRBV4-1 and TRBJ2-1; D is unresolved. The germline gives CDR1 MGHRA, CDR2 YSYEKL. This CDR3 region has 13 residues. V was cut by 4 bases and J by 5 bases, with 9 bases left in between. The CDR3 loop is CASSLHLNNEQFF. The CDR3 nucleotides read TGCGCCAGCAGCCTCCACTTGAACAATGAGCAGTTCTTC.

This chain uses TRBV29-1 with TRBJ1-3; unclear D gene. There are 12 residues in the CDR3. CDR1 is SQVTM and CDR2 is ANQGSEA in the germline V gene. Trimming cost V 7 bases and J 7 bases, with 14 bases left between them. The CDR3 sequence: CSASAMGNTIYF. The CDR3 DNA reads TGCAGCGCTAGTGCCATGGGTAACACCATATATTTT.

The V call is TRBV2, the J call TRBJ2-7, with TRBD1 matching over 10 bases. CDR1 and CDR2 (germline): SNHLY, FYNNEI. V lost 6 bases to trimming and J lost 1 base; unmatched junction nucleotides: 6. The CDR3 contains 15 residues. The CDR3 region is CASRRQGANSYEQYF. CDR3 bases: TGTGCCAGCAGGAGACAGGGGGCGAATTCCTACGAGCAGTACTTC.

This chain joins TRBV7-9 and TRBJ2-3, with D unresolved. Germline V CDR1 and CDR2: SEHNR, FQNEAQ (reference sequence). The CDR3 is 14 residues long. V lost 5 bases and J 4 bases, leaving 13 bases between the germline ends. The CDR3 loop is CASSPTFLADTQYF. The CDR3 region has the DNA TGTGCCAGCAGCCCGACATTCTTGGCAGATACGCAGTATTTT.

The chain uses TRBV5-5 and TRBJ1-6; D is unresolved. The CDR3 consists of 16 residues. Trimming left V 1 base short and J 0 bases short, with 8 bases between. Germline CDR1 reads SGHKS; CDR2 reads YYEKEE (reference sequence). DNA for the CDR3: TGTGCCAGCAGCTTGTTTGGGAGCTCCTATAATTCACCCCTCCACTTT. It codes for CASSLFGSSYNSPLHF. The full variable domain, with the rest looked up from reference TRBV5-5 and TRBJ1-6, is DAGVTQSPTHLIKTRGQQVTLRCSPISGHKSVSWYQQVLGQGPQFIFQYYEKEERGRGNFPDRFSARQFPNYSSELNVNALLLGDSALYLCASSLFGSSYNSPLHFGNGTRLTVT.

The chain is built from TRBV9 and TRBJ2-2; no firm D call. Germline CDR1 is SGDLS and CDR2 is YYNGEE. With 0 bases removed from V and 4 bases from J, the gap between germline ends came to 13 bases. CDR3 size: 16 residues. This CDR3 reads CASSVEVSPLTGELFF. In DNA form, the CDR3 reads TGTGCCAGCAGCGTAGAGGTTAGCCCCCTCACCGGGGAGCTGTTTTTT.

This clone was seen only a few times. CDR3 in DNA: TGTGCCAGCAGCTACGGAGGCAGGTTTGCAGATACGCAGTATTTT. Amino acid sequence: CASSYGGRFADTQYF. The chain joins TRBV7-2 to TRBJ2-3; weak D call: TRBD2 (5 bases). The CDR3 runs 15 residues. CDR1 and CDR2 (germline): SGHTA, FQGNSA. Trimming took off 4 bases at V and 4 bases at J, with 15 bases between the two ends.

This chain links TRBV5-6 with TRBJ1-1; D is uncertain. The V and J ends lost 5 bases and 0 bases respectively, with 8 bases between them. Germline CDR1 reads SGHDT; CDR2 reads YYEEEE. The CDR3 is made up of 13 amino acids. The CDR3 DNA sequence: TGTGCCAGCAGTCTAACGCTGAACACTGAAGCTTTCTTT. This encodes CASSLTLNTEAFF.

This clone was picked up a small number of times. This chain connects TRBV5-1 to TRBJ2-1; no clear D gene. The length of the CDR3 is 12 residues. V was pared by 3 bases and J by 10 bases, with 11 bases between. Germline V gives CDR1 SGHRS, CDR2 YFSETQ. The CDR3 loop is CASSSSLEEQFF. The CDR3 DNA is TGCGCCAGCAGCTCTTCCTTAGAGGAGCAGTTCTTC.

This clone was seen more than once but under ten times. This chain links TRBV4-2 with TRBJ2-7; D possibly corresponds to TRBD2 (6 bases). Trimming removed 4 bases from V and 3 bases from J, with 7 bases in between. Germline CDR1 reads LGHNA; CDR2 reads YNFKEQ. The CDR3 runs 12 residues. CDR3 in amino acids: CASSPGGYEQYF. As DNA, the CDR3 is TGTGCCAGCAGCCCCGGGGGCTACGAGCAGTACTTC.

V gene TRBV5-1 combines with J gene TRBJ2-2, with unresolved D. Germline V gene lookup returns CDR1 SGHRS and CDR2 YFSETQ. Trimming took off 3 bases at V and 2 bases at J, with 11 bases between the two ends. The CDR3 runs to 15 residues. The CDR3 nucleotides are TGCGCCAGCAGCTCTCTAGGATTTAACACCGGGGAGCTGTTTTTT. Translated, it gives CASSSLGFNTGELFF.

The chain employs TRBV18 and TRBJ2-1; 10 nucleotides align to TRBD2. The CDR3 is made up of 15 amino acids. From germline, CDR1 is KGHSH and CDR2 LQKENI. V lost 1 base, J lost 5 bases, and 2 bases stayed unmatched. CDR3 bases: TGTGCCAGCTCACCACGGACTAGCGGAGACAATGAGCAGTTCTTC. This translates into CASSPRTSGDNEQFF.

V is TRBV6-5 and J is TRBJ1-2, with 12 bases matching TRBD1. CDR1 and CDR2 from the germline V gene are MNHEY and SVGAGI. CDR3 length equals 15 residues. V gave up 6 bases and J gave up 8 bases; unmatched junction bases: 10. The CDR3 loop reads CASSPGTGGARGYTF. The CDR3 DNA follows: TGTGCCAGCAGCCCCGGGACAGGGGGCGCGAGGGGCTACACCTTC.

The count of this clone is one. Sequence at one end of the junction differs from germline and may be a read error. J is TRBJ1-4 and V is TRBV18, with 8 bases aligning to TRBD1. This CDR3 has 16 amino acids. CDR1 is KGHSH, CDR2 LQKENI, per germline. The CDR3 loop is CASSHDTGGTTEKLFF. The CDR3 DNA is TGTGCCAGCTCCCACGACACAGGGGGTACTACTGAAAAACTGTTTTTT.

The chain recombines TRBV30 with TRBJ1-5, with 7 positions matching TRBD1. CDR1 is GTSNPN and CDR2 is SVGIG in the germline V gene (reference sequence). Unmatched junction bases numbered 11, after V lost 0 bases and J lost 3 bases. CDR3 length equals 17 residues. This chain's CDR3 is CAWSVRSGGLPNQPQHF. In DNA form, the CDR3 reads TGTGCCTGGAGTGTACGATCAGGGGGGCTACCCAATCAGCCCCAGCATTTT.

The CDR3 nucleotides read TGTGCCAGCAGTGAACCCAACTACTCGGACACTGAAGCTTTCTTT. Amino acids: CASSEPNYSDTEAFF. V usage is TRBV2 and J usage is TRBJ1-1; no reliable D call. The CDR3 has 15 amino acids. Trimming cost V 2 bases and J 3 bases, with 13 bases left between them. Germline V gene data show CDR1 as SNHLY and CDR2 as FYNNEI.

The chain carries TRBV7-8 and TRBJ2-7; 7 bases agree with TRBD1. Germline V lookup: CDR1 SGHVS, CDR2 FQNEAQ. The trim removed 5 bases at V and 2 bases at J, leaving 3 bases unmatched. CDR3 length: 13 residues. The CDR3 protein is CASSPGQPYEQYF. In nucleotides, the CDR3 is TGTGCCAGCAGCCCGGGACAGCCCTACGAGCAGTACTTC.

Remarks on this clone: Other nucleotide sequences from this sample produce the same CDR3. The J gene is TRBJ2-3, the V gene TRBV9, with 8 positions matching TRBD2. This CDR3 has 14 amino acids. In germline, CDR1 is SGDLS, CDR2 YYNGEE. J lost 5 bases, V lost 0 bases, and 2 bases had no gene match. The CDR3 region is CASSVGLAGDTQYF. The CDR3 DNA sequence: TGTGCCAGCAGCGTAGGGCTAGCGGGAGATACGCAGTATTTT.

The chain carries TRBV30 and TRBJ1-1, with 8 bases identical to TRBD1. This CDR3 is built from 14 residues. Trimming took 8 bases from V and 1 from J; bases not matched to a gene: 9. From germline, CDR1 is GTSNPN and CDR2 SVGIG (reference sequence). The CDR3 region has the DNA TGTGCCGCCTCCGTCGGGACAGGGAACACTGAAGCTTTCTTT. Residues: CAASVGTGNTEAFF.

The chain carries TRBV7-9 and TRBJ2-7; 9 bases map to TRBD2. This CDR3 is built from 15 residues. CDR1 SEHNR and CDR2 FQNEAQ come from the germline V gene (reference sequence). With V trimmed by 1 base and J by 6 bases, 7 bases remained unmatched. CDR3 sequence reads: CASSLDVAGVSEQYF. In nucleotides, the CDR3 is TGTGCCAGCAGCTTAGATGTAGCGGGAGTCTCCGAGCAGTACTTC.